This note documents a single T cell receptor (beta chain) sequence. Antigen unknown. 60 Vbeta and 13 Jbeta primers were used in PCR. Assay: immunoSEQ multiplex PCR; the TCRdb copy retains only in-frame clones and omits some. The profile covers more than 200,000 clones, with around 79% appearing a single time and roughly 1.9% taken by the ten largest. The germline V and J ends were trimmed by 5 bases and 0 bases, with 16 bases remaining between them. In germline, CDR1 is SGHAT, CDR2 FQNNGV. CDR3 size: 17 residues. This record comes from a study of cytomegalovirus exposure and HLA in healthy donors. Study-wide background: Inside one of the first data releases sat tens of millions of unique TCRs taken from HLA-typed donors. Study outcomes and limitations: Cytomegalovirus status was reportedly diagnosed by the classifier with high specificity and sensitivity. Accurate prediction of HLA-A and HLA-B alleles (for most subjects) was reportedly achieved from TCR beta sequences. Later on, an analysis found that several of the most significant clusters appeared to be linked to common viral pathogens, which included parvovirus B19.

The origin of this receptor is a male donor in good health and CMV-seronegative. The sample consisted of PBMCs. This rearrangement joins TRBV11-2 to TRBJ2-2, with a weak D call TRBD1 (7 bases). The CDR3 DNA reads TGTGCCAGCAGCCACTACAGGGGAGGTACGAACACCGGGGAGCTGTTTTTT. Protein product: CASSHYRGGTNTGELFF.